A single sample gave rise to the 10 T cell receptor beta chains below, sequenced in a study of technical replicates of blood from a few donors. Clones were sequenced by immunoSEQ multiplex PCR, and TCRdb holds only the in-frame ones, with some missing. The repertoire consists of roughly 100,000 clones, with around 95% occurring once and the leading ten covering around 0.3%. The specimen was T cells isolated from PBMCs. These receptor sequences come from a human donor in good health.

The chain carries TRBV9 and TRBJ2-5, with 8 positions matching TRBD2. V lost 0 bases, J lost 3 bases, and 7 bases stayed unmatched. In germline, CDR1 is SGDLS, CDR2 YYNGEE. CDR3 length equals 16 residues. CDR3 DNA: TGTGCCAGCAGCGTAGGCGGACTAGCTTTTAAAGAGACCCAGTACTTC. This codes for CASSVGGLAFKETQYF.

J is TRBJ1-2 and V is TRBV19; D not certain. The CDR3 contains 14 residues. Germline V CDR1 and CDR2: LNHDA, SQIVND (reference sequence). Trimming shortened V by 5 bases and J by 3 bases, and 13 bases separated the two germline ends. The CDR3 DNA is TGTGCCAGTAGTGAGCTAGACGGGTACTATGGCTACACCTTC. It yields the protein CASSELDGYYGYTF.

The chain combines TRBV27 with TRBJ1-1, with D perhaps matching TRBD1 (6 bases). Trimming took 8 bases from V and 0 from J, leaving 10 bases between them. The CDR3 length is 13 residues. Per the germline V gene, CDR1 is MNHEY and CDR2 is SMNVEV (reference sequence). The CDR3 nucleotides are TGTGCCAGCGGTTGGACAGTGAACACTGAAGCTTTCTTT. It is translated as CASGWTVNTEAFF.

The J gene is TRBJ1-1, the V gene TRBV27; D possibly corresponds to TRBD1 (6 bases). From germline, CDR1 is MNHEY and CDR2 SMNVEV (reference sequence). The CDR3 totals 16 residues. V lost 5 bases to trimming and J lost 0 bases, with 16 bases between them. Written as DNA, the CDR3 is TGTGCCAGCAGTACTCACCCGGGACAAATGAACACTGAAGCTTTCTTT. Its translation is CASSTHPGQMNTEAFF.

The rearrangement uses TRBV27 and TRBJ2-3, with D possibly being TRBD1 (5 bases). The CDR3 spans 19 residues. Germline assignment: CDR1 MNHEY and CDR2 SMNVEV (reference sequence). With 5 bases removed from V and 0 bases from J, the gap between germline ends came to 24 bases. The CDR3 sequence is CASSLFLPLTEKSTDTQYF. Here the CDR3 DNA reads TGTGCCAGCAGTCTCTTCCTTCCTCTGACAGAAAAAAGCACAGATACGCAGTATTTT.

This clone was found once. The chain employs TRBV2 and TRBJ1-2, with D maybe TRBD1 (5 bases). Germline V gene sequence: CDR1 SNHLY, CDR2 FYNNEI. Trimming took off 6 bases at V and 4 bases at J, with 18 bases between the two ends. The CDR3 is 15 residues long. As DNA, the CDR3 is TGTGCCAGCAGCCCGCGGGACCGATTTTCCTATGGCTACACCTTC. Amino acids: CASSPRDRFSYGYTF.

The V call is TRBV11-3, the J call TRBJ2-7, with 7 bases that match TRBD1. This CDR3 comprises 15 residues. V was pared by 1 base and J by 4 bases, with 7 bases of the junction left unmatched. The germline V gene has CDR1 SGHNT and CDR2 YENEEA. For the CDR3, the DNA is TGTGCCAGCAGCTTAGCCTGGACAGGTGGGTACGAGCAGTACTTC. Translation gives CASSLAWTGGYEQYF. The variable domain in full, with the rest retrieved from reference TRBV11-3 and TRBJ2-7, is EAGVVQSPRYKIIEKKQPVAFWCNPISGHNTLYWYLQNLGQGPELLIRYENEEAVDDSQLPKDRFSAERLKGVDSTLKIQPAELGDSAVYLCASSLAWTGGYEQYFGPGTRLTVT.

The chain employs TRBV7-9 and TRBJ1-2, with 7 positions matching TRBD1. The J segment lost 0 bases and the V segment lost 2 bases, leaving 6 bases of the junction unmatched. Per the germline V gene, CDR1 is SEHNR and CDR2 is FQNEAQ (reference sequence). The CDR3 loop spans 16 amino acids. The CDR3 DNA is TGTGCCAGCAGCTTACCTACAGGGGAAGCTAACTATGGCTACACCTTC. Its protein product is CASSLPTGEANYGYTF.

The V and J genes are TRBV7-9 and TRBJ1-4; tentatively, D is TRBD1 (6 bases). Trimming took 3 bases from V and 6 from J, leaving 20 bases between them. Germline V gene lookup returns CDR1 SEHNR and CDR2 FQNEAQ (reference sequence). The CDR3 length is 17 residues. This chain's CDR3 is CASSFRFNRAGDEKLFF. The CDR3 bases are TGTGCCAGCAGCTTTCGATTTAACAGGGCGGGTGATGAAAAACTGTTTTTT.

This chain links TRBV19 with TRBJ2-1; TRBD1 matches at 7 bases. V lost 6 bases and J lost 5; bases outside the gene matches: 13. The CDR3 consists of 16 residues. The germline CDR1 and CDR2 sequences are LNHDA and SQIVND (reference sequence). CDR3 nucleotide sequence: TGTGCCAGTAGCCCCAGGGGACAGTTTTCCCACAATGAGCAGTTCTTC. This sequence encodes CASSPRGQFSHNEQFF.